Each of the 29 T cell receptor beta chains below was sequenced from the same sample in a study of glioma-infiltrating T cells after dendritic cell vaccination. The repertoire was sequenced with immunoSEQ multiplex PCR; TCRdb's copy has only in-frame clones and lacks some. The data show tens of thousands of clones, with about 80% seen just once and 7.8% held by the top ten. The source was blood, collected before dendritic cell vaccination. These receptors came from a human donor with glioblastoma.

This rearrangement joins TRBV7-2 to TRBJ2-3; 14 nucleotides align to TRBD2. The CDR3 totals 20 residues. After removal of 0 bases from V and 2 bases from J, the junction contained 10 bases not matched to a gene. Per germline, CDR1 SGHTA and CDR2 FQGNSA. CDR3 bases: TGTGCCAGCAGCTTAGCTGTGACTAGCGGGGGGGCCTGGAACACAGATACGCAGTATTTT. It is translated as CASSLAVTSGGAWNTDTQYF.

The rearrangement links TRBV4-3 to TRBJ2-5; D is uncertain. Trimming shortened V by 2 bases and J by 4 bases, and 14 bases separated the two germline ends. This CDR3 has 15 residues. Germline assignment: CDR1 LGHNA and CDR2 YSLEER. CDR3 region: CASSQSFAGVETQYF. The CDR3 DNA sequence: TGCGCCAGCAGCCAAAGCTTTGCTGGTGTAGAGACCCAGTACTTC.

V gene TRBV7-2 combines with J gene TRBJ2-3, with 7 bases identical to TRBD1. Germline V gene sequence: CDR1 SGHTA, CDR2 FQGNSA. Trimming took 5 bases from V and 5 from J; bases not matched to a gene: 4. This CDR3 has 13 amino acids. CDR3 loop: CASSPTGVDTQYF. As DNA, the CDR3 is TGTGCCAGCAGCCCTACAGGGGTAGATACGCAGTATTTT.

The chain has TRBV29-1 and TRBJ2-2; TRBD2 agrees at 8 bases. The CDR3 has 14 residues. In germline, CDR1 is SQVTM, CDR2 ANQGSEA. The V and J ends lost 5 bases and 3 bases, in that order; junction bases with no gene match: 5. The CDR3 protein is CSVLASGYTGELFF. CDR3 bases: TGCAGCGTTTTGGCTAGCGGGTACACCGGGGAGCTGTTTTTT.

This rearrangement joins TRBV6-5 to TRBJ1-1, with TRBD1 as a possible D gene (5 bases). The CDR3 runs to 14 residues. Per the germline V gene, CDR1 is MNHEY and CDR2 is SVGAGI. The V end was cut by 8 bases, the J end by 4 bases, with 17 bases between. In DNA, the CDR3 is TGTGCCAGCCAATGGGAGGGGATGGCCACTGAAGCTTTCTTT. This gives the protein CASQWEGMATEAFF.

This rearrangement joins TRBV7-6 to TRBJ2-1, with 7 nucleotides matching TRBD1. CDR1 and CDR2 from the germline V gene are SGHVS and FNYEAQ. V gave up 1 base and J gave up 2 bases; unmatched junction bases: 5. CDR3 size: 16 residues. The CDR3 sequence is CASSLDRGRTYNEQFF. The DNA of the CDR3 is TGTGCCAGCAGCTTAGATAGGGGGCGTACCTACAATGAGCAGTTCTTC.

The V and J genes are TRBV11-2 and TRBJ2-5; no clear D gene. From germline, CDR1 is SGHAT and CDR2 FQNNGV. This CDR3 region has 12 residues. The V gene lost 0 bases and the J gene lost 5 bases, with 4 bases spanning the gap. The CDR3 bases are TGTGCCAGCAGCTTAGACTTGGAGACCCAGTACTTC. The encoded protein is CASSLDLETQYF.

This clone turned up a few times. The chain combines TRBV5-4 with TRBJ1-1, with unresolved D. Germline CDR1 SGHNT, CDR2 YYREEE (reference sequence). The V end was cut by 1 base, the J end by 7 bases, with 11 bases between. The CDR3 has 13 residues. The CDR3 loop is CASSLNGGNEAFF. CDR3 sequence (DNA): TGTGCCAGCAGCTTGAATGGAGGAAATGAAGCTTTCTTT.

The gene calls are TRBV6-1 and TRBJ2-7; TRBD2 matches 8 bases. The CDR3 contains 16 residues. The trim removed 1 base at V and 3 bases at J, leaving 8 bases unmatched. Germline V gene sequence: CDR1 MNHNS, CDR2 SASEGT. Written as DNA, the CDR3 is TGTGCCAGCAGTGAAGGCCTGGCGGGGGGTCTCTACGAGCAGTACTTC. It yields the protein CASSEGLAGGLYEQYF.

The chain uses TRBV7-9 and TRBJ2-5; D is unclear. This CDR3 spans 15 amino acids. V was cut by 1 base and J by 4 bases, with 13 bases left in between. In germline, CDR1 is SEHNR, CDR2 FQNEAQ (reference sequence). Here the CDR3 reads CASSLGGGYLETQYF. In DNA, the CDR3 is TGTGCCAGCAGCTTAGGAGGCGGATACCTAGAGACCCAGTACTTC. The full variable domain, completed using reference TRBV7-9 and TRBJ2-5, is DTGVSQNPRHKITKRGQNVTFRCDPISEHNRLYWYRQTLGQGPEFLTYFQNEAQLEKSRLLSDRFSAERPKGSFSTLEIQRTEQGDSAMYLCASSLGGGYLETQYFGPGTRLLVL.

This clone showed up just once. The chain joins TRBV7-9 to TRBJ1-2, with 10 bases lining up with TRBD1. CDR1 and CDR2 from the germline V gene are SEHNR and FQNEAQ (reference sequence). Trimming took 5 bases from V and 6 from J; bases not matched to a gene: 9. CDR3 length: 15 amino acids. In DNA, the CDR3 is TGTGCCAGCAGCGAAACCGCCGGGACAGGGGATGGCTACACCTTC. Translation: CASSETAGTGDGYTF. The entire variable domain, with the rest obtained from reference TRBV7-9 and TRBJ1-2, is as follows: DTGVSQNPRHKITKRGQNVTFRCDPISEHNRLYWYRQTLGQGPEFLTYFQNEAQLEKSRLLSDRFSAERPKGSFSTLEIQRTEQGDSAMYLCASSETAGTGDGYTFGSGTRLTVV.

The chain couples TRBV29-1 to TRBJ1-5; possibly TRBD1 for D (5 bases). From germline, CDR1 is SQVTM and CDR2 ANQGSEA. There are 14 residues in the CDR3. V shed 6 bases and J shed 3 bases, with 15 bases lying between them. As DNA, the CDR3 is TGCAGCGTCCCAACGCAGGGATTCAATCAGCCCCAGCATTTT. It codes for CSVPTQGFNQPQHF.

This clone has a handful of counts. V is TRBV30 and J is TRBJ1-1, with D perhaps matching TRBD1 (6 bases). V was clipped by 7 bases and J by 6 bases, with 21 bases between them. Germline CDR1 GTSNPN, CDR2 SVGIG (reference sequence). This CDR3 comprises 14 residues. CDR3 nucleotides: TGTGCCTCGGCGGGGGGACACCAGAGCTCTGAAGCTTTCTTT. Protein product: CASAGGHQSSEAFF.

The V and J genes are TRBV4-2 and TRBJ2-1; TRBD2 agrees at 8 bases. The trim removed 5 bases at V and 4 bases at J, leaving 10 bases unmatched. This CDR3 has 16 residues. Germline assignment: CDR1 LGHNA and CDR2 YNFKEQ. The CDR3 is CASSSPAGVGYNEQFF. For the CDR3, the DNA is TGTGCCAGCAGCTCCCCAGCGGGGGTCGGTTACAATGAGCAGTTCTTC.

The sample holds a few counts of this clone. This chain uses TRBV5-1 with TRBJ2-7, with a weak D call TRBD1 (7 bases). The CDR3 is 16 residues long. V lost 1 base and J 3 bases, leaving 17 bases between the germline ends. Germline lookup yields CDR1 SGHRS and CDR2 YFSETQ. The CDR3 DNA reads TGCGCCAGCAGCTTGAGGGGGCGGGGTCCCTACTACGAGCAGTACTTC. It encodes CASSLRGRGPYYEQYF.

The chain uses TRBV5-6 and TRBJ2-1; TRBD2 might be the D (5 bases). The germline V gene encodes CDR1 SGHDT and CDR2 YYEEEE. The V gene lost 2 bases and the J gene lost 6 bases, with 9 bases spanning the gap. CDR3 length: 13 residues. The CDR3 protein is CASSFLSGNEQFF. In DNA form, the CDR3 reads TGTGCCAGCAGCTTCCTCAGCGGCAATGAGCAGTTCTTC.

This chain joins TRBV21-1 and TRBJ2-5; TRBD1, the table's D call, lacks a check against the DNA. TRBV21-1 is a pseudogene locus. The CDR3 is 14 amino acids. In DNA form, the CDR3 reads TGTGCCAGCAGCACCTGGACAACCCAAGAGACCCAGTACTTC. It translates to CASSTWTTQETQYF.

The CDR3 sequence is CATSRDQGTGNTIYF. In DNA, the CDR3 is TGTGCCACCAGCAGAGACCAGGGCACTGGAAACACCATATATTTT. The rearrangement joins TRBV15 to TRBJ1-3; a weak D match, TRBD1 (5 bases). V was shortened by 0 bases and J by 2 bases, with 8 bases between the two germline ends. This CDR3 spans 15 amino acids. From germline, CDR1 is LNHNV and CDR2 YYDKDF (reference sequence).

This clone has a single count. The chain is built from TRBV10-3 and TRBJ1-5; weak D call: TRBD1 (6 bases). Germline CDR1 and CDR2: ENHRY and SYGVKD. V lost 7 bases, J lost 3 bases, and 10 bases lay in between. The CDR3 has 13 residues. CDR3 protein: CAIMAGDNQPQHF. The CDR3 DNA follows: TGTGCCATCATGGCAGGGGACAATCAGCCCCAGCATTTT.

The rearrangement uses TRBV13 and TRBJ2-1; 10 bases align to TRBD1. The CDR3 sequence is 16 residues long. Trimming removed 4 bases from V and 5 bases from J; junction bases left unmatched: 8. Germline lookup yields CDR1 PRHDT and CDR2 FYEKMQ (reference sequence). In nucleotides, the CDR3 is TGTGCCAGCAGCTCTCCGGACAGGGGGGAGGACAATGAGCAGTTCTTC. Protein sequence: CASSSPDRGEDNEQFF.

DNA for the CDR3: TGCGCCAGCAGCTTGGATCCACACCAGCCCCAGCATTTT. Translating gives CASSLDPHQPQHF. The chain combines TRBV5-1 with TRBJ1-5; D gene unclear. CDR1 is SGHRS, CDR2 YFSETQ, per germline. Trimming cost V 0 bases and J 7 bases, with 8 bases left between them. This CDR3 comprises 13 residues.

The chain links TRBV6-1 to TRBJ2-6; unclear D gene. The CDR3 has 14 amino acids. CDR1 is MNHNS and CDR2 is SASEGT in the germline V gene. Trimming left V 1 base short and J 4 bases short, with 5 bases between. CDR3 in amino acids: CASSEGRGANVLTF. CDR3 nucleotide sequence: TGTGCCAGCAGTGAAGGCAGGGGGGCCAACGTCCTGACTTTC.

The chain is built from TRBV15 and TRBJ1-2; D is possibly TRBD1 (5 bases). Germline-derived CDR1 and CDR2 are LNHNV and YYDKDF (reference sequence). Trimming removed 3 bases at V and 10 bases at J, with 9 bases between. The CDR3 spans 11 residues. The DNA for the CDR3 is TGTGCCACCAGCAGTGACAGCTACTACACCTTC. It is translated as CATSSDSYYTF.

The rearrangement links TRBV7-6 to TRBJ1-5, with D possibly being TRBD1 (5 bases). CDR1 SGHVS and CDR2 FNYEAQ come from the germline V gene. V lost 0 bases and J lost 5, with 11 bases in between. This CDR3 region has 15 residues. CDR3 residues: CASSLAMGLDQPQHF. As DNA, the CDR3 is TGTGCCAGCAGCTTAGCGATGGGACTTGATCAGCCCCAGCATTTT.

The rearrangement links TRBV11-3 to TRBJ2-7; TRBD2 agrees at 9 bases. The CDR3 is 16 amino acids. V was pared by 0 bases and J by 4 bases, with 7 bases of the junction left unmatched. Per germline, CDR1 SGHNT and CDR2 YENEEA. CDR3 sequence reads: CASSLEGLAGVYEQYF. The CDR3 nucleotides are TGTGCCAGCAGCTTAGAGGGCTTAGCGGGGGTTTACGAGCAGTACTTC.

This clone was counted once. The V gene is TRBV5-8, the J gene TRBJ2-7, with TRBD1 matching over 8 bases. Looked up from germline, CDR1 is SGHTS and CDR2 is YDEGEE. This CDR3 spans 12 amino acids. With V trimmed by 3 bases and J by 5 bases, 1 base remained unmatched. CDR3 loop: CASSWDRNEQYF. The CDR3 DNA reads TGTGCCAGCAGCTGGGACAGGAACGAGCAGTACTTC.

V is TRBV6-1 and J is TRBJ1-2; possibly TRBD1 for D (5 bases). The CDR3 extends over 13 amino acids. Deletions cut 2 bases from V and 3 bases from J, with 7 bases between. CDR1 MNHNS and CDR2 SASEGT come from the germline V gene. The CDR3 DNA follows: TGTGCCAGCAGTGAAAAGGGGTACTATGGCTACACCTTC. This sequence encodes CASSEKGYYGYTF.

V gene TRBV18 combines with J gene TRBJ1-1; weak D call: TRBD1 (5 bases). CDR3 length: 14 residues. Trimming left V 7 bases short and J 4 bases short, with 16 bases between. The V gene's germline CDR1 is KGHSH and CDR2 LQKENI. In DNA form, the CDR3 reads TGTGCCAGCTACCAATCTCAGGGAAGCACTGAAGCTTTCTTT. Residues: CASYQSQGSTEAFF.

The sample holds a few counts of this clone. The chain combines TRBV5-6 with TRBJ1-5; D is perhaps TRBD1 (5 bases). CDR3 length: 14 residues. The V end lost 3 bases, the J end lost 6 bases, and 13 bases lay between the germline ends. Germline-derived CDR1 and CDR2 are SGHDT and YYEEEE. CDR3 sequence (DNA): TGTGCCAGCAGCTCGCGCAGGGTTTCTCAGCCCCAGCATTTT. Amino acid sequence: CASSSRRVSQPQHF.